What follows are 6 T cell receptor beta chains derived from one specimen sequenced in a study of blood T cell repertoires in COVID-19. Generated by immunoSEQ multiplex PCR, the TCRdb table keeps only in-frame clones and is missing some. The sample consists of about 150,000 clones, 70% to 90% of them appearing once. Sequenced input: peripheral blood. These receptors all come from a woman aged 60-70 years with COVID-19, enrolled during active disease.

The V gene is TRBV19, the J gene TRBJ1-4; a weak D match, TRBD1 (6 bases). Germline CDR1 reads LNHDA; CDR2 reads SQIVND (reference sequence). Trimming stripped 5 bases from V and 2 bases from J, with 12 bases between. This CDR3 is built from 15 residues. The CDR3 is CASSGGAATNEKLFF. In DNA, the CDR3 is TGTGCCAGTAGTGGGGGGGCGGCGACTAATGAAAAACTGTTTTTT. Full variable domain (outside the CDR3, taken from reference TRBV19 and TRBJ1-4): DGGITQSPKYLFRKEGQNVTLSCEQNLNHDAMYWYRQDPGQGLRLIYYSQIVNDFQKGDIAEGYSVSREKKESFPLTVTSAQKNPTAFYLCASSGGAATNEKLFFGSGTQLSVL.

The chain joins TRBV5-1 to TRBJ2-2; 8 bases align to TRBD2. In germline, CDR1 is SGHRS, CDR2 YFSETQ. The CDR3 covers 15 residues. V was pared by 1 base and J by 3 bases, with 2 bases of the junction left unmatched. The CDR3 region is CASSLLLADTGELFF. For the CDR3, the DNA is TGCGCCAGCAGCTTGCTACTAGCGGACACCGGGGAGCTGTTTTTT.

The chain links TRBV25-1 to TRBJ1-2, with 9 bases matching TRBD1. The CDR3 loop spans 15 amino acids. Germline assignment: CDR1 MGHDK and CDR2 SYGVNS. J gave up 2 bases and V 2 bases, and 3 bases lay outside the gene matches. The CDR3 loop reads CASSERTGVNYGYTF. The CDR3 DNA is TGTGCCAGCAGTGAAAGGACAGGGGTAAACTATGGCTACACCTTC.

This sequence joins TRBV5-1 and TRBJ1-2, with TRBD1 as a possible D gene (5 bases). The CDR3 has 15 amino acids. Trimming left V 0 bases short and J 8 bases short, with 17 bases between. Germline V gene data show CDR1 as SGHRS and CDR2 as YFSETQ. The CDR3 reads CASSLVLGRDHGYTF. The CDR3 DNA reads TGCGCCAGCAGCTTGGTACTGGGGCGAGATCACGGCTACACCTTC. Using reference TRBV5-1 and TRBJ1-2 for the parts outside the CDR3, the full variable domain is KAGVTQTPRYLIKTRGQQVTLSCSPISGHRSVSWYQQTPGQGLQFLFEYFSETQRNKGNFPGRFSGRQFSNSRSEMNVSTLELGDSALYLCASSLVLGRDHGYTFGSGTRLTVV.

This chain uses TRBV25-1 with TRBJ1-2, with a tentative D call TRBD1 (5 bases). CDR3 length: 15 amino acids. CDR1 and CDR2 (germline): MGHDK, SYGVNS. Trimming shortened V by 0 bases and J by 4 bases, and 12 bases separated the two germline ends. In nucleotides, the CDR3 is TGTGCCAGCAGTGAATACGCGACAGAGATCTATGGCTACACCTTC. Amino acids: CASSEYATEIYGYTF.

The V gene is TRBV5-4, the J gene TRBJ1-1; the match to TRBD1 covers 8 bases. Germline V gene lookup returns CDR1 SGHNT and CDR2 YYREEE (reference sequence). The CDR3 sequence is 16 residues long. V gave up 5 bases and J gave up 0 bases; unmatched junction bases: 9. The CDR3 DNA is TGTGCCAGCAGTCGAGGGACAGGACGCATGAACACTGAAGCTTTCTTT. It translates to CASSRGTGRMNTEAFF.